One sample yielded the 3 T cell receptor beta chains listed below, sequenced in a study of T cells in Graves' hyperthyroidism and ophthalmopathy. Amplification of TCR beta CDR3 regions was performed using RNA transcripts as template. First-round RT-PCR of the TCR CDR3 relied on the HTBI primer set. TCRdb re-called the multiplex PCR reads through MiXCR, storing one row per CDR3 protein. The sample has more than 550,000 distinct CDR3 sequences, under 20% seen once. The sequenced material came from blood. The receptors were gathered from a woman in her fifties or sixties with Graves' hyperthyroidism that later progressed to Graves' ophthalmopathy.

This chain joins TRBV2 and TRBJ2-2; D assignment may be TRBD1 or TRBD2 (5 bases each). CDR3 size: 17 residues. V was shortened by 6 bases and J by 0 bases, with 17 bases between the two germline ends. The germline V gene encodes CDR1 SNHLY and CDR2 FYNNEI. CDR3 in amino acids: CASSVNREGTNTGELFF. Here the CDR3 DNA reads TGTGCCAGCAGCGTAAATCGCGAGGGGACGAACACCGGGGAGCTGTTTTTT.

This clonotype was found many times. CDR3 in amino acids: CASTLRGGRSITEAFF. CDR3 sequence (DNA): TGTGCCAGCACCCTGAGGGGGGGGAGGTCTATCACTGAAGCTTTCTTT. The chain couples TRBV12-3 or TRBV12-4 to TRBJ1-1, with a possible D match to TRBD1 (6 bases). This CDR3 is built from 16 residues. V was cut by 7 bases and J by 4 bases, with 22 bases left in between.

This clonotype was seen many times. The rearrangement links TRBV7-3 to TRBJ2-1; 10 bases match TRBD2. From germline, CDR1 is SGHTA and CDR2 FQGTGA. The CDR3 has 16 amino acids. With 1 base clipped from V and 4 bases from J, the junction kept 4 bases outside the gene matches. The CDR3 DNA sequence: TGTGCCAGCAGCTTAATGACACTAGCGGGGTACAATGAGCAGTTCTTC. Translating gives CASSLMTLAGYNEQFF.